This T cell receptor beta chain stems from a study of T cell changes during pregnancy in multiple sclerosis. Assay used: immunoSEQ multiplex PCR; TCRdb lists only in-frame clones, some missing. The sample has 40,000 to 60,000 clones; 90% are singletons. This TCR was recovered from a female donor in good health, enrolled as a control in a pregnancy study. Specimen: peripheral blood, collected in the first trimester of pregnancy.

CDR3 bases: TGTGCCAGCAGCCGGGGGACTAGCGGGAGCGGTGAGCAGTTCTTC. Encoded protein: CASSRGTSGSGEQFF. The chain links TRBV2 to TRBJ2-1; 14 nucleotides agree with TRBD2. The CDR3 consists of 15 residues. Germline V lookup: CDR1 SNHLY, CDR2 FYNNEI. With V trimmed by 6 bases and J by 9 bases, 7 bases remained unmatched.